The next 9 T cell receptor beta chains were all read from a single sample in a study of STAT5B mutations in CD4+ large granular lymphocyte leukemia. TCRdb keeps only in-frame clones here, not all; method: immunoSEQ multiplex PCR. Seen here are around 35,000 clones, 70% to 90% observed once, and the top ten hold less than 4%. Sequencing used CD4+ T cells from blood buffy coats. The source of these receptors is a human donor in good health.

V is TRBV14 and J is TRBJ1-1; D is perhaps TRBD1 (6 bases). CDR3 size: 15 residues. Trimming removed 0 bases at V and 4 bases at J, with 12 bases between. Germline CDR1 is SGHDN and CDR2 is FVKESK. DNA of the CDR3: TGTGCCAGCAGCCAAGATGAAGTCAGGGGCACTGAAGCTTTCTTT. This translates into CASSQDEVRGTEAFF.

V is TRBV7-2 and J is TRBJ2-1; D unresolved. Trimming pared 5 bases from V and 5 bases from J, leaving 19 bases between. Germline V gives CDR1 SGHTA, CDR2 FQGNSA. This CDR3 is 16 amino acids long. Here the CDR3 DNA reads TGTGCCAGCAGCCTTGACCCGGCTGTGGGTAACAATGAGCAGTTCTTC. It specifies CASSLDPAVGNNEQFF.

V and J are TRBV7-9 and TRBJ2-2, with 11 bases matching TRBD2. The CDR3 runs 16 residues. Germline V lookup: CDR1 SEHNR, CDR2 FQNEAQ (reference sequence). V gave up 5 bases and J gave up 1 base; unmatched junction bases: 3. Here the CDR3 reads CASSQGTSGNTGELFF. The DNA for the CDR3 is TGTGCCAGCAGCCAAGGGACTAGCGGGAACACCGGGGAGCTGTTTTTT.

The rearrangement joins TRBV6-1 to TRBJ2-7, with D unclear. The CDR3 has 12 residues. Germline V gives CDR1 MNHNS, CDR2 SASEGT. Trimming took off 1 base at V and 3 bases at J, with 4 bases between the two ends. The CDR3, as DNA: TGTGCCAGCAGTGAAGGCGGCTACGAGCAGTACTTC. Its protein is CASSEGGYEQYF.

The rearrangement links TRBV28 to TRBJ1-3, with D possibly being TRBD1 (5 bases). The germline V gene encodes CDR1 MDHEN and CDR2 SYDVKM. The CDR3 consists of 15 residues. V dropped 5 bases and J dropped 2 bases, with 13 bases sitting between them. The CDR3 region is CASSPGGGPGNTIYF. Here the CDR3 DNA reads TGTGCCAGCAGTCCCGGGGGAGGGCCTGGAAACACCATATATTTT.

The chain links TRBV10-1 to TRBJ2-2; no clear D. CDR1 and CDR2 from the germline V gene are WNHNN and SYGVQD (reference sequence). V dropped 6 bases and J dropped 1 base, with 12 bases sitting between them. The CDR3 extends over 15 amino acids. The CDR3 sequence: CASSHRTENTGELFF. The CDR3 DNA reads TGCGCCAGCAGCCATCGGACCGAGAACACCGGGGAGCTGTTTTTT.

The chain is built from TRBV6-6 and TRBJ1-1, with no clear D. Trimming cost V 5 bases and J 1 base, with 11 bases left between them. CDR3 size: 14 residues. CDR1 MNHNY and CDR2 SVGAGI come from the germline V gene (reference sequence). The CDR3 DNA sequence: TGTGCCAGCAGTCCTGACGGGCCGAACACTGAAGCTTTCTTT. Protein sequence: CASSPDGPNTEAFF.

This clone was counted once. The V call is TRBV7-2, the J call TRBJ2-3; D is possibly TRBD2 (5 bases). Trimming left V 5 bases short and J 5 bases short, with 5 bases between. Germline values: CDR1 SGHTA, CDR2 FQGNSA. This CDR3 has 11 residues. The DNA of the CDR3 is TGTGCCAGCAGCGCGGGAGATACGCAGTATTTT. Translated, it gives CASSAGDTQYF.

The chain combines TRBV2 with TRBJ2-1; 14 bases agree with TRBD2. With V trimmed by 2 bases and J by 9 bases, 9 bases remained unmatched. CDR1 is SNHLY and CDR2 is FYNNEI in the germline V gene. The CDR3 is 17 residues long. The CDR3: CASSEFRLAGGLAEQFF. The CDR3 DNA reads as TGTGCCAGCAGTGAATTTAGACTAGCGGGAGGGCTGGCTGAGCAGTTCTTC. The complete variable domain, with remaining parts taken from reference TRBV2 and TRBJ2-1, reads EPEVTQTPSHQVTQMGQEVILRCVPISNHLYFYWYRQILGQKVEFLVSFYNNEISEKSEIFDDQFSVERPDGSNFTLKIRSTKLEDSAMYFCASSEFRLAGGLAEQFFGPGTRLTVL.